This T cell receptor (beta chain) appears in the sequencing data of a study of cytomegalovirus exposure and HLA in healthy donors. PCR amplification relied on 60 Vbeta primers (plus 13 Jbeta primers). Data came from immunoSEQ multiplex PCR; TCRdb stores just in-frame clones and leaves some out. The table records 250,000 to 350,000 clones, 80% to 90% of them present only once. Looked up from germline, CDR1 is SNHLY and CDR2 is FYNNEI. With V trimmed by 4 bases and J by 10 bases, 8 bases remained unmatched. The CDR3 has 14 amino acids. The chain uses TRBV2 and TRBJ1-1; the match to TRBD1 covers 11 bases. Sequencing was done on a sample of PBMCs. This TCR was recovered from a man aged 35-49 years in good health and CMV-seropositive. Here the CDR3 DNA reads TGTGCCAGCAGTGTCCGGGACAGGGGGGGAGGAGCTTTCTTT. This gives the protein CASSVRDRGGGAFF.